The 10 T cell receptor beta chains below all came from one sample that was sequenced in a study of blood T cells in healthy people across ages. Together with a sample-barcoded 5' primer, a J-beta primer mix was included in a second PCR lasting roughly 6 to 12 cycles. TCRdb processed the 5' RACE reads anew with MiXCR; each CDR3 protein has one entry. The table lists over 1,500,000 distinct CDR3 sequences, about 49% of them singletons. Sequencing was performed on blood. The receptors were gathered from a woman between 40 and 50 years old in good health.

This clonotype was observed a few times. This sequence joins TRBV5-1 and TRBJ2-4, with D maybe TRBD1 (6 bases). This CDR3 comprises 17 residues. Germline V gene data show CDR1 as SGHRS and CDR2 as YFSETQ. V was clipped by 3 bases and J by 0 bases, with 16 bases between them. CDR3 sequence reads: CASSYPEGQLAKNIQYF. The CDR3, as DNA: TGCGCCAGCAGCTACCCAGAAGGACAGCTAGCCAAAAACATTCAGTACTTC.

V usage is TRBV27 and J usage is TRBJ2-7, with D possibly matching TRBD1 (7 bases). CDR1 and CDR2 (germline): MNHEY, SMNVEV (reference sequence). This CDR3 comprises 15 residues. V was shortened by 5 bases and J by 2 bases, with 16 bases between the two germline ends. CDR3 loop: CASSAGQSVPYEQYF. DNA of the CDR3: TGTGCCAGCAGTGCGGGACAGAGCGTACCCTACGAGCAGTACTTC.

The V gene is TRBV5-6, the J gene TRBJ2-1, with no clear D. This CDR3 spans 16 amino acids. The ends were cut back, 5 bases at V and 4 bases at J, with 19 bases in the middle. Germline V gives CDR1 SGHDT, CDR2 YYEEEE. The CDR3 spells CASSFGTLRRYNEQFF. In DNA form, the CDR3 reads TGTGCCAGCAGTTTTGGAACTCTGAGGCGTTACAATGAGCAGTTCTTC.

The V call is TRBV6-2 or TRBV6-3, the J call TRBJ1-2; D is uncertain. V was cut by 7 bases and J by 4 bases, with 16 bases left in between. The CDR3 has 14 residues. The germline V gene encodes CDR1 MNHEY and CDR2 SVGEGT. The CDR3: CASKSVAYGYGYTF. The CDR3 DNA is TGTGCCAGCAAAAGTGTAGCGTATGGCTATGGCTACACCTTC.

The chain joins TRBV4-2 to TRBJ2-5, with 12 nucleotides matching TRBD2. The CDR3 has 17 residues. CDR1 is LGHNA and CDR2 is YNFKEQ in the germline V gene. J was trimmed by 1 base and V by 2 bases; bases with no gene match: 5. CDR3 residues: CASSQSLAGGLQETQYF. CDR3 in DNA: TGTGCCAGCAGCCAATCTCTAGCGGGGGGGCTCCAAGAGACCCAGTACTTC.

The V gene is TRBV12-3 or TRBV12-4, the J gene TRBJ2-1; D gene unclear. This CDR3 spans 12 amino acids. V was pared by 6 bases and J by 9 bases, with 12 bases between. The CDR3 loop is CASSFVASEQFF. The DNA for the CDR3 is TGTGCCAGCAGCTTTGTGGCGAGTGAGCAGTTCTTC.

The chain uses TRBV12-3 or TRBV12-4 and TRBJ1-2; D gene unclear. V shed 5 bases and J shed 8 bases, with 12 bases lying between them. This CDR3 is built from 12 residues. CDR3 amino acids: CASSPSNEGYTF. The CDR3 region has the DNA TGTGCCAGCAGTCCAAGTAACGAGGGCTACACCTTC.

The chain carries TRBV20-1 and TRBJ2-1; D ambiguous. Germline CDR1 and CDR2: DFQATT and SNEGSKA (reference sequence). This CDR3 is built from 8 residues. With 5 bases removed from V and 13 bases from J, the gap between germline ends came to 6 bases. This CDR3 is CSAPPQFF. The CDR3 bases are TGCAGTGCTCCCCCCCAGTTCTTC.

The chain is built from TRBV29-1 and TRBJ1-2, with 10 bases matching TRBD1. The CDR3 is 14 amino acids. Losses at the gene ends were 4 bases for V and 7 bases for J; bases not matched to a gene: 9. Germline V gives CDR1 SQVTM, CDR2 ANQGSEA. CDR3: CSVVGGTGVGGYTF. CDR3 sequence (DNA): TGCAGCGTTGTAGGCGGGACAGGGGTCGGTGGCTACACCTTC.

V and J are TRBV5-1 and TRBJ2-3; either TRBD1 or TRBD2 may supply D (5 bases each). Trimming removed 4 bases at V and 0 bases at J, with 12 bases between. Germline V gene lookup returns CDR1 SGHRS and CDR2 YFSETQ. This CDR3 is built from 15 residues. The CDR3 is CASSTGTSSTDTQYF. CDR3 nucleotides: TGCGCCAGCAGCACCGGGACGTCTAGCACAGATACGCAGTATTTT.